The 11 T cell receptor beta chains in this list originate from one sample, sequenced in a study of T-cell reconstitution after alpha-beta-depleted transplantation in children. The TCRbeta library incorporated unique molecular identifiers. From the PCR reads, TCRdb called clonotypes with MiXCR, one entry per CDR3 protein. The sample includes more than 500,000 distinct CDR3 sequences, approximately 10% seen only once; the top ten take around 15%. The sample was PBMCs, mostly from graft donor cells, taken 180 days after TCRalphabeta/CD19-depleted stem cell transplant. Receptor source: a female patient aged 2-9 years who had a stem cell transplant for aplastic anemia, so the T cells may come from the graft donor.

The rearrangement uses TRBV5-1 and TRBJ1-5; TRBD1 matches 9 bases. The CDR3 is 16 amino acids. Germline CDR1 reads SGHRS; CDR2 reads YFSETQ. The J segment lost 3 bases and the V segment lost 3 bases, leaving 7 bases of the junction unmatched. The CDR3 DNA sequence: TGCGCCAGCAGCTCCGCCGGGACAGGGACCAATCAGCCCCAGCATTTT. Protein sequence: CASSSAGTGTNQPQHF.

This clonotype was picked up many times. This chain uses TRBV6-2 or TRBV6-3 with TRBJ2-7, with D possibly matching TRBD1 (6 bases). This CDR3 region has 12 residues. Trimming removed 6 bases at V and 7 bases at J, with 13 bases between. Looked up from germline, CDR1 is MNHEY and CDR2 is SVGEGT. CDR3 DNA sequence: TGTGCCAGCAGCCCCCCAGGGGAAGAGCAGTACGTC. Amino acid sequence: CASSPPGEEQYV.

The rearrangement uses TRBV12-3 or TRBV12-4 and TRBJ2-3; TRBD2 matches at 10 bases. The CDR3 has 18 amino acids. The ends lost 3 bases at V and 0 bases at J; junction bases unmatched: 9. The CDR3 DNA sequence: TGTGCCAGCAGTTTGGCGCCTAGCGGGGGCCGTAGCACAGATACGCAGTATTTT. Translation gives CASSLAPSGGRSTDTQYF.

This clonotype was counted only a few times. The chain uses TRBV5-8 and TRBJ2-1; no firm D call. The V and J ends lost 2 bases and 9 bases respectively, with 15 bases between them. The CDR3 length is 14 residues. CDR1 SGHTS and CDR2 YDEGEE come from the germline V gene. CDR3 DNA sequence: TGTGCCAGCAGCTTACGATTGACCTACGGTGAGCAGTTCTTC. Translating it yields CASSLRLTYGEQFF.

This chain connects TRBV6-1 to TRBJ2-2; TRBD2 might be the D (6 bases). The CDR3 is 14 amino acids. The V end lost 6 bases, the J end lost 2 bases, and 10 bases lay between the germline ends. Germline loops: CDR1 MNHNS, CDR2 SASEGT. The CDR3 nucleotides read TGTGCCAGCAGCTCGGACTACAACACCGGGGAGCTGTTTTTT. Translated: CASSSDYNTGELFF.

The chain combines TRBV25-1 with TRBJ2-7; TRBD1 might be the D (7 bases). The CDR3 totals 15 residues. CDR1 is MGHDK and CDR2 is SYGVNS in the germline V gene. V lost 3 bases and J lost 1, with 13 bases in between. CDR3 region: CASSDPQGGSYEQYF. Written as DNA, the CDR3 is TGTGCCAGCAGTGATCCGCAGGGGGGTTCCTACGAGCAGTACTTC.

This clonotype occurred a few times. This chain joins TRBV28 and TRBJ1-2; a possible D gene is TRBD1 (6 bases). Germline CDR1 is MDHEN and CDR2 is SYDVKM. V was cut by 2 bases and J by 4 bases, with 11 bases left in between. This CDR3 is 14 amino acids long. The CDR3 DNA follows: TGTGCCAGCAGTTTAATTGACAGGAGCTATGGCTACACCTTC. Its translation is CASSLIDRSYGYTF.

This clonotype came up a few times. The V call is TRBV28, the J call TRBJ2-4, with 12 positions matching TRBD1. The CDR3 is 17 amino acids. Germline V lookup: CDR1 MDHEN, CDR2 SYDVKM. Unmatched junction bases numbered 6, after V lost 6 bases and J lost 0 bases. The CDR3 reads CASRARDRGLAKNIQYF. The CDR3 nucleotides read TGTGCCAGCAGGGCAAGGGACAGGGGGCTAGCCAAAAACATTCAGTACTTC.

The CDR3 region has the DNA TGTGCCAGCAGCGTAGATGCCAGATGGGACGAGCAGTACTTC. Translation: CASSVDARWDEQYF. The chain carries TRBV9 and TRBJ2-7; D gene unclear. The CDR3 is 14 residues long. Trimming removed 0 bases at V and 5 bases at J, with 12 bases between. Germline lookup yields CDR1 SGDLS and CDR2 YYNGEE.

The table lists this clonotype with a few counts. The chain joins TRBV11-2 to TRBJ2-7, with no clear D. Per the germline V gene, CDR1 is SGHAT and CDR2 is FQNNGV. V lost 1 base and J 5 bases, leaving 15 bases between the germline ends. The CDR3 loop spans 15 amino acids. CDR3 amino acids: CASSLATRLGNEQYV. The CDR3, as DNA: TGTGCCAGCAGCTTAGCGACTCGGCTTGGGAACGAGCAGTACGTC.

This clonotype was recorded a few times. V is TRBV5-5 and J is TRBJ1-5; unclear D gene. The CDR3 spans 16 residues. CDR1 is SGHKS, CDR2 YYEKEE, per germline (reference sequence). Trimming removed 0 bases from V and 5 bases from J, with 15 bases in between. DNA of the CDR3: TGTGCCAGCAGCTTGGCCTTGGGGATTTTTGATCAGCCCCAGCATTTT. This encodes CASSLALGIFDQPQHF.